Presented here are 12 T cell receptor beta chains from one specimen sequenced in a study of OX40 agonist ivuxolimab in advanced cancers. The library came from the immunoSEQ multiplex PCR assay. Sourced from immuneACCESS, this table was stored by TCRdb with only in-frame sequences that have V and J called. A share of the clones is absent; for the studies checked, an unresolved V gene accounts for under half, and the remainder has no known explanation. This sample is represented by about 40,000 clones; around 88% of them were singletons. The biggest ten clones account for roughly 25% of the sample. Specimen: CD4+ or CD8+ T cells sorted from blood, collected in a trial of the OX40 agonist ivuxolimab. The origin of the receptors is an adult with an advanced solid tumor such as melanoma, head and neck, liver or kidney cancer.

The chain has TRBV11-2 and TRBJ2-7; weak D call: TRBD2 (6 bases). Trimming took off 1 base at V and 3 bases at J, with 13 bases between the two ends. Per the germline V gene, CDR1 is SGHAT and CDR2 is FQNNGV. This CDR3 has 15 amino acids. This chain's CDR3 is CASSLGGGKLYEQYF. For the CDR3, the DNA is TGTGCCAGCAGCTTAGGAGGCGGGAAACTCTACGAGCAGTACTTC.

The chain couples TRBV6-5 to TRBJ1-1; 7 bases agree with TRBD1. CDR3 size: 13 residues. Looked up from germline, CDR1 is MNHEY and CDR2 is SVGAGI. Germline trimming cut 5 bases from V and 2 bases from J; bases unmatched to any gene: 2. The CDR3: CASSGDSNTEAFF. In DNA, the CDR3 is TGTGCCAGCAGTGGGGACAGCAACACTGAAGCTTTCTTT.

The rearrangement links TRBV11-2 to TRBJ2-5; 8 bases line up with TRBD1. This CDR3 is built from 19 residues. CDR1 and CDR2 from the germline V gene are SGHAT and FQNNGV. Trimming removed 1 base from V and 3 bases from J; junction bases left unmatched: 16. DNA for the CDR3: TGTGCCAGCAGCTTAGTGGCGACCGGACAGGGATTTATGGAAGAGACCCAGTACTTC. It yields the protein CASSLVATGQGFMEETQYF.

This clone has only a few counts. CDR3 DNA sequence: TGTGCCAGCAGTGGCAGGTCCCACACTGAAGCTTTCTTT. Protein product: CASSGRSHTEAFF. The genes are TRBV2 and TRBJ1-1; D gene unclear. Trimming took 4 bases from V and 3 from J, leaving 9 bases between them. Germline assignment: CDR1 SNHLY and CDR2 FYNNEI. The CDR3 loop spans 13 amino acids.

This chain uses TRBV28 with TRBJ1-2; 8 positions match TRBD1. V was clipped by 5 bases and J by 6 bases; unmatched bases: 11. CDR1 MDHEN and CDR2 SYDVKM come from the germline V gene. The CDR3 length is 15 residues. The CDR3 is CASSGHGQGLDGYTF. CDR3 DNA: TGTGCCAGCAGTGGGCACGGACAGGGACTCGATGGCTACACCTTC.

The genes are TRBV13 and TRBJ2-1; no clear D. Trimming pared 1 base from V and 4 bases from J, leaving 5 bases between. Germline V lookup: CDR1 PRHDT, CDR2 FYEKMQ (reference sequence). The CDR3 extends over 13 amino acids. This CDR3 is CASSLVLYNEQFF. In nucleotides, the CDR3 is TGTGCCAGCAGCTTAGTCTTATACAATGAGCAGTTCTTC.

The gene calls are TRBV12-5 and TRBJ1-5, with D perhaps matching TRBD1 (5 bases). The CDR3 spans 14 residues. Germline CDR1 LGHNT, CDR2 FRNRAP. V lost 5 bases and J 0 bases, leaving 8 bases between the germline ends. The chain's CDR3 is CASGDSYSNQPQHF. The CDR3 DNA is TGTGCTAGTGGTGACAGCTATAGCAATCAGCCCCAGCATTTT.

This chain uses TRBV21-1 with TRBJ1-1; the tabulated D call, TRBD1, remains unverified against the DNA. TRBV21-1 is a pseudogene. The CDR3 consists of 18 residues. The DNA for the CDR3 is TGTGCCCAGCATAACCCCGAACAGGGGTCTTCGTGGAACACTGAAGCTTTCTTT. This translates into CAQHNPEQGSSWNTEAFF.

The chain uses TRBV6-4 and TRBJ2-1; 8 bases agree with TRBD2. The CDR3 contains 15 residues. The V gene end was trimmed by 5 bases and the J gene end by 6 bases; junction bases not matched to a gene: 9. The germline V gene encodes CDR1 MRHNA and CDR2 SNTAGT. CDR3 amino acids: CASSPERGSRNEQFF. The CDR3, as DNA: TGTGCCAGCAGTCCGGAGCGGGGGTCACGCAATGAGCAGTTCTTC.

The chain has TRBV5-4 and TRBJ2-7; 12 positions agree with TRBD2. Per germline, CDR1 SGHNT and CDR2 YYREEE (reference sequence). V dropped 4 bases and J dropped 4; count of bases not matched to a gene: 18. This CDR3 region has 19 residues. CDR3 amino acids: CASSPTGLAGSIGRYEQYF. The CDR3, as DNA: TGTGCCAGCAGCCCAACGGGACTAGCGGGCTCGATTGGCAGGTACGAGCAGTACTTC.

This clone was detected only once. The gene calls are TRBV5-6 and TRBJ2-1, with a weak D call TRBD2 (5 bases). CDR3 length: 13 amino acids. Trimming left V 2 bases short and J 4 bases short, with 7 bases between. Germline lookup yields CDR1 SGHDT and CDR2 YYEEEE. CDR3 protein: CASSFLAYNEQFF. The CDR3 nucleotides read TGTGCCAGCAGCTTCTTAGCGTACAATGAGCAGTTCTTC.

The V gene is TRBV28, the J gene TRBJ2-5; D is possibly TRBD1 or TRBD2 (5 bases each). CDR3 length: 13 amino acids. The V gene lost 6 bases and the J gene lost 1 base, with 9 bases spanning the gap. The V gene's germline CDR1 is MDHEN and CDR2 SYDVKM. This chain's CDR3 is CASRRDGQETQYF. CDR3 coding DNA: TGTGCCAGCAGACGGGACGGCCAAGAGACCCAGTACTTC.